This TCR beta chain was retrieved from a study of circulating and synovial CD4+ cells in juvenile arthritis. Study conclusions and caveats: Bulk blood CD4 samples held at least an order of magnitude more or fewer genomes than CPL. The pathogenic-like versus bulk T cell difference escaped Vbeta family analysis. These repertoires were less diverse than bulk blood CD4 repertoires. Circulating pathogenic-like lymphocytes shared a substantially higher fraction of CDR3 sequences with synovium than bulk blood.

V was shortened by 3 bases and J by 5 bases, with 16 bases between the two germline ends. CDR1 and CDR2 from the germline V gene are LNHNV and YYDKDF (reference sequence). The CDR3 extends over 15 amino acids. Comments on this clone: The antigen is unknown.

Profiled with immunoSEQ multiplex PCR; TCRdb holds only in-frame clones, not every one. Of around 31,000 clones in the sample, 95% to 96% are singletons; the top ten hold 0.15% to 0.2%. This rearrangement joins TRBV15 to TRBJ1-2; the D is unclear. This sequence originates from a human donor with juvenile idiopathic arthritis. Sequencing was carried out using CD4+ T cells from blood. CDR3 region: CATSSALRLGYGYTF. The CDR3 DNA reads TGTGCCACCAGCAGCGCATTAAGACTCGGGTATGGCTACACCTTC.